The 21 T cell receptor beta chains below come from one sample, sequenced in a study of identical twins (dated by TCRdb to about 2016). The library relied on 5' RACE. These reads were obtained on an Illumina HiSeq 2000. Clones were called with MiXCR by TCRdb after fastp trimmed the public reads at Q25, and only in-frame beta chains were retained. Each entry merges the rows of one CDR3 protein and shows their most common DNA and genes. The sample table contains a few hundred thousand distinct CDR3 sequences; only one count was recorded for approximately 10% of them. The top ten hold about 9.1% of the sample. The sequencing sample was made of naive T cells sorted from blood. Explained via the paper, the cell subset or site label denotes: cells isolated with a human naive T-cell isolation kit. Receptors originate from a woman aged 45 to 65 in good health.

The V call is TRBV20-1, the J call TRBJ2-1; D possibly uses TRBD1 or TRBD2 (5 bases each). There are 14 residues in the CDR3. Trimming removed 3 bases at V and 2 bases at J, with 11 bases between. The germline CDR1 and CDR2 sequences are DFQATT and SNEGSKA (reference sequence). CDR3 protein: CSASSKGPYNEQFF. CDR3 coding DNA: TGCAGTGCTAGCAGCAAGGGACCCTACAATGAGCAGTTCTTC.

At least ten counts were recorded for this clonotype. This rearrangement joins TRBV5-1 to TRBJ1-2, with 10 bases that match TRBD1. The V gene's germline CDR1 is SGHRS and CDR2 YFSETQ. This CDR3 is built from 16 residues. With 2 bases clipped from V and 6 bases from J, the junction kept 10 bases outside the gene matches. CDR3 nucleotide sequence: TGCGCCAGCAGCTTCGACAGGGGGCGAGATCAAAATGGCTACACCTTC. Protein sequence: CASSFDRGRDQNGYTF.

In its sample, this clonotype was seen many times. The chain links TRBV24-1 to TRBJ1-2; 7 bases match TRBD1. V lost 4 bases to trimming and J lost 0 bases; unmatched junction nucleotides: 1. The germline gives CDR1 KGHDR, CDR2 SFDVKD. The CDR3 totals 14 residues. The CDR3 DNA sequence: TGTGCCACCAGTGAAACAGGGGCTAACTATGGCTACACCTTC. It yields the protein CATSETGANYGYTF.

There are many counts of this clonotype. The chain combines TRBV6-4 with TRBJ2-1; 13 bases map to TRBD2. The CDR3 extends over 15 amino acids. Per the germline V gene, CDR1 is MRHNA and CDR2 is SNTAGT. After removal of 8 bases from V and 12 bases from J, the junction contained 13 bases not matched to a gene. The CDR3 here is CASSPMGLAGYRQFF. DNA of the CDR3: TGTGCCAGCTCTCCGATGGGACTAGCGGGATATAGGCAGTTCTTC.

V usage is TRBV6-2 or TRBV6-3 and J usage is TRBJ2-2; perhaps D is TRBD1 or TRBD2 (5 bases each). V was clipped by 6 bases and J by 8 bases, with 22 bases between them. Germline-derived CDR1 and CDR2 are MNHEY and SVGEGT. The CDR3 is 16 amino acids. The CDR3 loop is CASRDPGRTPLGELFF. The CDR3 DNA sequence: TGTGCCAGCAGAGACCCGGGACGGACTCCCTTGGGGGAGCTGTTTTTT.

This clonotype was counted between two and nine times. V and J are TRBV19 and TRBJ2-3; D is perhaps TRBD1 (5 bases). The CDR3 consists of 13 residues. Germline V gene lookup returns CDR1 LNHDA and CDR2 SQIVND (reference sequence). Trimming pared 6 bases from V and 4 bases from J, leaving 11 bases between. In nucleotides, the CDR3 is TGTGCCAGTAGCGACAGTAGCCCAGATACGCAGTATTTT. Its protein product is CASSDSSPDTQYF.

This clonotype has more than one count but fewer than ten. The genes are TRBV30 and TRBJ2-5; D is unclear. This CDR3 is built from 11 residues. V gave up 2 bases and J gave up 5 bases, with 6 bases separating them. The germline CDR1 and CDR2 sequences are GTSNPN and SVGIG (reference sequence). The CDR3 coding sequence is TGTGCCTGGAGTCCCGGGGAGACCCAGTACTTC. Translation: CAWSPGETQYF.

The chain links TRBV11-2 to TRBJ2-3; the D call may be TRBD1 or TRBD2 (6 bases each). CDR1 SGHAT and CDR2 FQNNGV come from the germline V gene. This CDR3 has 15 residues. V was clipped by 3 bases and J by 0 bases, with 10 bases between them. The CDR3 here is CASSFEGGSTDTQYF. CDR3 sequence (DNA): TGTGCCAGCAGCTTTGAAGGGGGGAGCACAGATACGCAGTATTTT.

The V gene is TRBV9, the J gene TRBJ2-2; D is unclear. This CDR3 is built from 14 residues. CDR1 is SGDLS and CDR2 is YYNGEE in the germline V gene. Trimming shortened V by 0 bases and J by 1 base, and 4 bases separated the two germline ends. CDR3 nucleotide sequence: TGTGCCAGCAGCGTAGTCTGGAACACCGGGGAGCTGTTTTTT. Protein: CASSVVWNTGELFF. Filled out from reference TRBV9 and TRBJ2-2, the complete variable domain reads DSGVTQTPKHLITATGQRVTLRCSPRSGDLSVYWYQQSLDQGLQFLIQYYNGEERAKGNILERFSAQQFPDLHSELNLSSLELGDSALYFCASSVVWNTGELFFGEGSRLTVL.

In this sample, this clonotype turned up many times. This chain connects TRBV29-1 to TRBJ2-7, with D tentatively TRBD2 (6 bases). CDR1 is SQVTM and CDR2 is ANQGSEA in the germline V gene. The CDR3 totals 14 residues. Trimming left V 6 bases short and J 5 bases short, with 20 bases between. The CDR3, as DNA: TGCAGCGTGGCCCCGGGGGTGGGGGTCAACGAGCAGTACTTC. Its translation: CSVAPGVGVNEQYF.

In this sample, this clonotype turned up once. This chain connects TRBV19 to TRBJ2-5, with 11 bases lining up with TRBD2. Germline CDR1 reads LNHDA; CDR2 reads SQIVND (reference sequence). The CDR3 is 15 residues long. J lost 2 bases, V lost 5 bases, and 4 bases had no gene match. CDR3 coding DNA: TGTGCCAGTAGTTCGCGACTAGCGGGACAAGAGACCCAGTACTTC. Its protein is CASSSRLAGQETQYF. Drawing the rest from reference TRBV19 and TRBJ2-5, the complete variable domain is DGGITQSPKYLFRKEGQNVTLSCEQNLNHDAMYWYRQDPGQGLRLIYYSQIVNDFQKGDIAEGYSVSREKKESFPLTVTSAQKNPTAFYLCASSSRLAGQETQYFGPGTRLLVL.

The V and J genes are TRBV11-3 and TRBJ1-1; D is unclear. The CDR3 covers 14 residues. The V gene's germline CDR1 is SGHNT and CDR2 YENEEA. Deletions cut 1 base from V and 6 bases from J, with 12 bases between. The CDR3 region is CASSLVPRRPEAFF. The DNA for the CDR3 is TGTGCCAGCAGCTTAGTGCCCAGGCGTCCTGAAGCTTTCTTT.

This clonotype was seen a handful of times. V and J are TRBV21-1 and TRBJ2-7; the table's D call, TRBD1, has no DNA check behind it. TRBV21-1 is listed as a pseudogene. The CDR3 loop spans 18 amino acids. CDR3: CASTEKSPYWTGIYEQYV. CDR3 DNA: TGTGCCAGCACCGAGAAGTCACCTTATTGGACAGGCATCTACGAGCAGTACGTC.

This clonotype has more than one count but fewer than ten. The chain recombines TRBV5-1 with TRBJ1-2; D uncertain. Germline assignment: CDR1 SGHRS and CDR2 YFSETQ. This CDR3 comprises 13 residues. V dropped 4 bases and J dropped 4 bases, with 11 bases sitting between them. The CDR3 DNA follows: TGCGCCAGCAGCGGTGACACTCCCTATGGCTACACCTTC. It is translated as CASSGDTPYGYTF.

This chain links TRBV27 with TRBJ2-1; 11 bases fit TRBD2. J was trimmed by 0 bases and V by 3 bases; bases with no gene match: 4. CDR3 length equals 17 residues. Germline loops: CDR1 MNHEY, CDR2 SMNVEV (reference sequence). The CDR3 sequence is CASSFRLAGSSYNEQFF. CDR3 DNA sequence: TGTGCCAGCAGTTTCAGACTAGCGGGGAGCTCCTACAATGAGCAGTTCTTC.

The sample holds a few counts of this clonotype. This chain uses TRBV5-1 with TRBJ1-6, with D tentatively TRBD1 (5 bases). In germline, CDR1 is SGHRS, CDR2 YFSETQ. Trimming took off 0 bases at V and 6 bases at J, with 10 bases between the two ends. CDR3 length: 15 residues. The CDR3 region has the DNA TGCGCCAGCAGCTTGGAAGGGGCCGGTAATTCACCCCTCCACTTT. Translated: CASSLEGAGNSPLHF.

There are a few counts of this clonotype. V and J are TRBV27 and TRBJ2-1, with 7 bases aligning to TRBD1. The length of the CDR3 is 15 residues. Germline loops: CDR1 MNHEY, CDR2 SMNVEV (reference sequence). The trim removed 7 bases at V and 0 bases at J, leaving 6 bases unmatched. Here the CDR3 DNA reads TGTGCCAGCAAAAAGGGGGCGAGCTCCTACAATGAGCAGTTCTTC. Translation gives CASKKGASSYNEQFF.

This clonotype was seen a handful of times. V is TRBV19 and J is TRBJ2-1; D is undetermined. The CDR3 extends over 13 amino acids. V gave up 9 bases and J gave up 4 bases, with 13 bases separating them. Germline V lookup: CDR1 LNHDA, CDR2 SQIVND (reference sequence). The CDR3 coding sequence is TGTGCCAGCCAGACCCAGGAATACAATGAGCAGTTCTTC. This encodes CASQTQEYNEQFF. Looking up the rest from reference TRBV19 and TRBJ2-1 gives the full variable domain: DGGITQSPKYLFRKEGQNVTLSCEQNLNHDAMYWYRQDPGQGLRLIYYSQIVNDFQKGDIAEGYSVSREKKESFPLTVTSAQKNPTAFYLCASQTQEYNEQFFGPGTRLTVL.

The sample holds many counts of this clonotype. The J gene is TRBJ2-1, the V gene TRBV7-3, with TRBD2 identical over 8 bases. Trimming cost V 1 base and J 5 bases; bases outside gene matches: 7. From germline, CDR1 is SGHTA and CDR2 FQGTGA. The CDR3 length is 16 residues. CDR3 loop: CASSLRAGRGNNEQFF. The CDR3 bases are TGTGCCAGCAGCTTAAGGGCCGGGAGGGGTAACAATGAGCAGTTCTTC.

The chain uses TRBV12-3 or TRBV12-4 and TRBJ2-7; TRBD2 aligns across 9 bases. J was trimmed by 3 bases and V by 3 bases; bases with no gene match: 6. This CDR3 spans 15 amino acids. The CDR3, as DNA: TGTGCCAGCAGTTTGGCGGGAGGGGAGAACTACGAGCAGTACTTC. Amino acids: CASSLAGGENYEQYF.

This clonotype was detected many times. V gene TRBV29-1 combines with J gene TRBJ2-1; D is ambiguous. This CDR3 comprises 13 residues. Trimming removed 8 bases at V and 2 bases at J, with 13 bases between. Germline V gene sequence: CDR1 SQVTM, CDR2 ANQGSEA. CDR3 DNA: TGCAGCTTCGGCAGGCTAGCCTACAATGAGCAGTTCTTC. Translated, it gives CSFGRLAYNEQFF.